This T cell receptor beta chain was captured by sequencing in a study of OX40 agonist ivuxolimab in advanced cancers. The overall study: An agonistic anti-OX40 (CD134) antibody, ivuxolimab, was used to treat the patients. Three patients responded partially, comprising one with hepatocellular carcinoma and two with cutaneous melanoma. At 0.01 to 10 mg/kg, ivuxolimab was administered intravenously to patients every 2 weeks.

Profiled with immunoSEQ multiplex PCR; TCRdb holds only in-frame clones, not every one. Seen here are tens of thousands of clones, approximately 84% observed once, and the top ten hold around 7.5%. Study findings and constraints: Among the least clonally expanded were partial responders at 0.1-3.0 mg/kg.

As regards this clone: What it binds is unknown.

Sequenced material: CD4+ or CD8+ T cells sorted from blood, taken in a trial of the OX40 agonist ivuxolimab. This receptor was obtained from an adult with an advanced solid tumor such as melanoma, head and neck, liver or kidney cancer.

DNA of the CDR3: TGTGCCAGCAGATCGCGGGACAGGAACACTGAAGCTTTCTTT. It yields the protein CASRSRDRNTEAFF. J is TRBJ1-1 and V is TRBV6-5, with TRBD1 matching over 7 bases. Germline values: CDR1 MNHEY, CDR2 SVGAGI. This CDR3 contains 14 residues. Trimming took 6 bases from V and 1 from J; bases not matched to a gene: 5.